This T cell receptor beta chain was retrieved from a study of cytomegalovirus exposure and HLA in healthy donors. Notes on the study in general: The study designated around 150 TCR beta chains cytomegalovirus-associated.

The repertoire was sequenced with immunoSEQ multiplex PCR; TCRdb's copy has only in-frame clones and lacks some. The sample holds under 200,000 clones, about 90% seen once. The CDR3 runs to 16 residues. V lost 8 bases, J lost 0 bases, and 17 bases lay in between. From germline, CDR1 is SNHLY and CDR2 FYNNEI. Notes on this clone: Antigen unknown.

The sample was PBMCs. The rearrangement uses TRBV2 and TRBJ1-3, with D maybe TRBD1 (5 bases). This TCR derives from a woman between 18 and 29 years old in good health and CMV-seropositive. CDR3 DNA: TGTGCCAGCGGAGTAATTGGACACCGCTCTGGAAACACCATATATTTT. Protein: CASGVIGHRSGNTIYF.